A selection of T cell receptor beta chains follows, all from one sample in a study of OX40 agonist ivuxolimab in advanced cancers. The protocol was immunoSEQ multiplex PCR, while the TCRdb copy is restricted to in-frame clones and leaves out a portion. Among approximately 69,000 clones listed, 85% to 95% were seen once. The material sequenced was CD4+ or CD8+ T cells sorted from blood, taken in a trial of the OX40 agonist ivuxolimab. The receptors shown here come from an adult with an advanced solid tumor such as melanoma, head and neck, liver or kidney cancer. Both conserved end residues are part of each CDR3. Fields, in order: J gene, clone size, D gene, V gene, CDR3 protein, CDR3 DNA. The D gene is left open where the match is weak. Clone sizes are given selectively: once, few, many, or a class where the clone is expanded.

TRBJ1-2,.,.,TRBV5-4,CASSQPSPVDWNNYGYTF,TGTGCCAGCAGCCAACCGTCTCCCGTCGACTGGAATAACTATGGCTACACCTTC
TRBJ2-7,.,.,TRBV6-5,CASTSGSYEQYF,TGTGCCAGCACTTCAGGTTCCTACGAGCAGTACTTC
TRBJ2-1,.,.,TRBV2,CASSDVVSSSYNEQFF,TGTGCCAGCAGTGATGTGGTAAGCAGCTCCTACAATGAGCAGTTCTTC
TRBJ2-1,.,.,TRBV7-6,CASSLEGDGNEQFF,TGTGCCAGCAGCTTAGAGGGGGATGGGAATGAGCAGTTCTTC
TRBJ2-2,.,TRBD2,TRBV11-2,CASSSRGEGTGELFF,TGTGCCAGCAGCTCCCGGGGGGAAGGCACCGGGGAGCTGTTTTTT
TRBJ2-2,.,.,TRBV7-7,CASSLGRSGPNTGELFF,TGTGCCAGCAGCTTAGGTCGGTCGGGCCCGAACACCGGGGAGCTGTTTTTT
TRBJ2-3,.,.,TRBV4-2,CASSQDPGSTQYF,TGTGCCAGCAGCCAGGACCCGGGAAGTACGCAGTATTTT
TRBJ2-7,.,TRBD1,TRBV5-1,CASSPLLQGALPYEQYF,TGCGCCAGCAGCCCGCTCTTACAGGGGGCGCTTCCCTACGAGCAGTACTTC
TRBJ2-1,.,.,TRBV7-6,CASSPRWSEQFF,TGTGCCAGCAGCCCCCGCTGGAGTGAGCAGTTCTTC
TRBJ2-1,.,TRBD2,TRBV7-6,CASSLDFLAGVHNEQFF,TGTGCCAGCAGCTTAGATTTCTTGGCGGGAGTGCACAATGAGCAGTTCTTC
TRBJ2-5,.,TRBD1,TRBV5-1,CASSSPTGFILQETQYF,TGCGCCAGCAGCTCCCCGACAGGGTTTATTTTACAAGAGACCCAGTACTTC
TRBJ2-2,.,TRBD1,TRBV4-2,CASSQDWTGVNTGELFF,TGTGCCAGCAGCCAAGATTGGACAGGGGTGAACACCGGGGAGCTGTTTTTT
TRBJ1-1,.,.,TRBV6-5,CASSYSGWNTEAFF,TGTGCCAGCAGTTACTCAGGGTGGAACACTGAAGCTTTCTTT
TRBJ2-1,.,TRBD1,TRBV2,CASSAGQGYNEQFF,TGTGCCAGCAGCGCGGGACAGGGATACAATGAGCAGTTCTTC
TRBJ2-1,.,.,TRBV14,CASSQGAGRLHNEQFF,TGTGCCAGCAGCCAAGGTGCAGGGCGCCTGCACAATGAGCAGTTCTTC
TRBJ1-5,.,TRBD1,TRBV7-9,CATGGGQSNQPQHF,TGTGCCACTGGGGGGGGACAGAGCAATCAGCCCCAGCATTTT
TRBJ1-2,.,.,TRBV27,CASSLLGFYGYTF,TGTGCCAGCAGTTTACTAGGATTCTATGGCTACACCTTC
TRBJ2-7,.,.,TRBV19,CASSPSGLPSYEQYF,TGTGCCAGCAGCCCCAGCGGGTTGCCCTCCTACGAGCAGTACTTC
TRBJ2-7,.,TRBD1,TRBV10-3,CAISAGQGDSYEQYF,TGTGCCATCAGTGCCGGACAGGGGGATTCCTACGAGCAGTACTTC
TRBJ2-3,.,TRBD2,TRBV29-1,CSATGLAYIGIDTQYF,TGCAGCGCCACTGGACTAGCGTATATAGGGATAGATACGCAGTATTTT
TRBJ1-1,.,TRBD1,TRBV19,CASSMSDPGQATNTEAFF,TGTGCCAGTAGTATGTCCGATCCGGGACAGGCAACTAACACTGAAGCTTTCTTT
TRBJ2-1,.,.,TRBV25-1,CASSVGVYNEQFF,TGTGCCAGCAGTGTTGGGGTCTACAATGAGCAGTTCTTC
TRBJ2-1,.,.,TRBV7-9,CASSFKMYNEQFF,TGTGCCAGCAGCTTTAAGATGTACAATGAGCAGTTCTTC
TRBJ2-1,.,.,TRBV7-6,CASSSRPIPRDPKNEQFF,TGTGCCAGCAGCTCCCGCCCCATTCCGCGTGATCCAAAGAATGAGCAGTTCTTC
TRBJ2-7,.,TRBD1,TRBV4-2,CASSLLTGQGTYEQYF,TGTGCCAGCAGCCTTCTTACGGGACAGGGAACCTACGAGCAGTACTTC
TRBJ1-3,.,.,TRBV29-1,CSALDSDSSGNTIYF,TGCAGCGCCCTGGACAGCGACAGCTCTGGAAACACCATATATTTT
TRBJ2-7,.,.,TRBV9,CASSVTPGRGYEQYF,TGTGCCAGCAGCGTAACCCCAGGTAGGGGCTACGAGCAGTACTTC
TRBJ1-2,.,.,TRBV6-9,CASSFTGNYGYTF,TGTGCCAGCAGTTTTACAGGGAACTATGGCTACACCTTC
TRBJ1-2,.,.,TRBV30,CAWSVARGYTF,TGTGCCTGGAGTGTTGCCAGGGGCTACACCTTC
TRBJ2-4,.,.,TRBV5-6,CASSLQSGGPPAKNIQYF,TGTGCCAGCAGTTTGCAATCGGGCGGACCGCCTGCCAAAAACATTCAGTACTTC
TRBJ1-1,.,.,TRBV28,CASSFRTFYGENTEAFF,TGTGCCAGCAGTTTCCGGACCTTTTACGGGGAGAACACTGAAGCTTTCTTT
TRBJ2-3,.,TRBD2,TRBV7-3,CASSLRGLAGSIPSTDTQYF,TGTGCCAGCAGCTTAAGAGGACTAGCGGGATCGATACCCTCCACAGATACGCAGTATTTT
TRBJ2-7,.,.,TRBV6-5,CASSYEGNEQYF,TGTGCCAGCAGTTACGAGGGAAACGAGCAGTACTTC
TRBJ1-2,.,.,TRBV13,CASSLGQGQSYGYTF,TGTGCCAGCAGCTTAGGCCAGGGCCAATCCTATGGCTACACCTTC
TRBJ2-2,once,TRBD2,TRBV19,CASSILAGGFTGELFF,TGTGCCAGTAGTATTCTAGCGGGGGGTTTCACCGGGGAGCTGTTTTTT
TRBJ2-6,.,.,TRBV4-3,CASSQDGGPGANVLTF,TGCGCCAGCAGCCAAGACGGGGGGCCCGGGGCCAACGTCCTGACTTTC
TRBJ2-6,.,.,TRBV27,CASSFLALSGANVLTF,TGTGCCAGCAGCTTCTTAGCCCTCTCTGGGGCCAACGTCCTGACTTTC
TRBJ2-7,once,TRBD2,TRBV6-1,CASIKLAGGSYEQYF,TGTGCCAGCATTAAACTAGCGGGGGGATCCTACGAGCAGTACTTC
TRBJ2-2,.,TRBD2,TRBV2,CATTSDYTGELFF,TGTGCCACGACTAGCGACTACACCGGGGAGCTGTTTTTT
TRBJ2-7,.,.,TRBV25-1,CASSLSGEQYF,TGTGCCAGCAGCCTCAGTGGCGAGCAGTACTTC
TRBJ2-7,.,.,TRBV4-1,CASSQVGGTYEQYF,TGCGCCAGCAGCCAAGTAGGGGGGACATACGAGCAGTACTTC
TRBJ2-3,.,.,TRBV28,CASTLAGSSTDTQYF,TGTGCCAGCACGTTAGCAGGGTCTAGCACAGATACGCAGTATTTT
TRBJ2-1,.,TRBD2,TRBV5-6,CASSRDRTRPSSYNEQFF,TGTGCCAGCAGTCGGGATCGGACTAGACCTAGCTCCTACAATGAGCAGTTCTTC
TRBJ1-5,once,.,TRBV28,CASNLGDTYSNQPQHF,TGTGCCAGCAACCTGGGAGACACCTATAGCAATCAGCCCCAGCATTTT